The 20 T cell receptor beta chains below come from one sample, sequenced in a study of CD8+CD57+ T cells in acquired aplastic anemia. TCR beta VDJ combinations and CDR3 sequences were profiled from genomic DNA. TCRdb re-called the reads through MiXCR, storing one row per CDR3 protein. The table lists about 190,000 distinct CDR3 sequences, about 53% of them singletons. The sample comprised sorted CD4+, CD8+, or CD8+CD57+ T cells (not recorded which) from PBMCs. These receptor sequences come from a human donor in good health, serving as a control.

The rearrangement uses TRBV6-5 and TRBJ2-2; TRBD1 matches 9 bases. The CDR3 length is 15 residues. Germline V gene sequence: CDR1 MNHEY, CDR2 SVGAGI. V lost 6 bases and J lost 4; bases outside the gene matches: 6. CDR3 sequence (DNA): TGTGCCAGCAGCTCCGGGACAGGGATCACCGGGGAGCTGTTTTTT. It specifies CASSSGTGITGELFF.

The chain couples TRBV18 to TRBJ2-1, with D hard to call. The V gene's germline CDR1 is KGHSH and CDR2 LQKENI. This CDR3 is 17 amino acids long. V was pared by 3 bases and J by 0 bases, with 15 bases between. The CDR3 region has the DNA TGTGCCAGCTCACCCCCGGTTATAACTAACTCCTACAATGAGCAGTTCTTC. Its protein product is CASSPPVITNSYNEQFF.

About this clonotype itself: The CDR3 ends on some other residue instead of the conserved phenylalanine or tryptophan, so this is likely a read error. The chain carries TRBV7-3 and TRBJ2-1, with 9 positions matching TRBD2. The length of the CDR3 is 12 residues. Looked up from germline, CDR1 is SGHTA and CDR2 is FQGTGA. V was clipped by 5 bases and J by 10 bases; unmatched bases: 3. CDR3 sequence: CASSTLAGEQFL. CDR3 nucleotides: TGTGCCAGCAGCACCCTAGCGGGGGAGCAGTTCCTC.

This clonotype has at least ten counts. The chain recombines TRBV5-6 with TRBJ2-1, with 8 positions matching TRBD1. After removal of 2 bases from V and 0 bases from J, the junction contained 7 bases not matched to a gene. The CDR3 contains 17 residues. CDR1 and CDR2 (germline): SGHDT, YYEEEE. The CDR3 coding sequence is TGTGCCAGCAGCTTCTGGACAGGGTGGAGCTCCTACAATGAGCAGTTCTTC. Amino acids: CASSFWTGWSSYNEQFF.

This clonotype was found a few times. In this CDR3 the conserved last residue, phenylalanine or tryptophan, is missing, so a read error is likely. No DNA is shown, since the ends of the CDR3 on it are uncertain; the CDR3 is the one TCRdb lists. J is TRBJ2-5 and V is TRBV19; the D call in the table, TRBD1, was not verified against the DNA. The CDR3 adds up to 15 amino acids, both ends counted. Germline CDR1 and CDR2: LNHDA and SQIVND (reference sequence). The chain's CDR3 is CASSILWPSRQGGYT.

This clonotype was counted only a few times. The CDR3 spells CSAKPSGTGFNYGYTF. CDR3 sequence (DNA): TGCAGTGCTAAGCCTTCCGGGACAGGATTTAACTATGGCTACACCTTC. The chain links TRBV20-1 to TRBJ1-2, with 8 positions matching TRBD1. CDR1 is DFQATT, CDR2 SNEGSKA, per germline (reference sequence). This CDR3 comprises 16 residues. Trimming took 4 bases from V and 1 from J; bases not matched to a gene: 11.

The sample holds many counts of this clonotype. V gene TRBV7-2 combines with J gene TRBJ1-2, with a possible D match to TRBD1 (6 bases). Germline CDR1 reads SGHTA; CDR2 reads FQGNSA. V lost 5 bases, J lost 2 bases, and 12 bases lay in between. CDR3 size: 14 residues. The CDR3 DNA reads as TGTGCCAGCAGCCGAAGCAGGGGAAACTATGGCTACACCTTC. It encodes CASSRSRGNYGYTF.

In this sample, this clonotype turned up once. The V gene is TRBV19, the J gene TRBJ2-7; D call uncertain. Between the trimmed V and J ends, which lost 5 bases and 2 bases, there was a span of 10 bases. Germline assignment: CDR1 LNHDA and CDR2 SQIVND (reference sequence). The CDR3 consists of 13 residues. CDR3 loop: CASSVTGTYEQYF. The DNA of the CDR3 is TGTGCCAGTAGTGTTACTGGTACCTACGAGCAGTACTTC. Using reference TRBV19 and TRBJ2-7 for the parts outside the CDR3, the full variable domain is DGGITQSPKYLFRKEGQNVTLSCEQNLNHDAMYWYRQDPGQGLRLIYYSQIVNDFQKGDIAEGYSVSREKKESFPLTVTSAQKNPTAFYLCASSVTGTYEQYFGPGTRLTVT.

The chain has TRBV7-2 and TRBJ1-2; no firm D call. V lost 3 bases and J 8 bases, leaving 4 bases between the germline ends. Germline V gene lookup returns CDR1 SGHTA and CDR2 FQGNSA. There are 10 residues in the CDR3. CDR3 sequence reads: CASSLYGYTF. The CDR3 DNA follows: TGTGCCAGCAGCTTGTACGGCTACACCTTC. The full variable domain, with the rest looked up from reference TRBV7-2 and TRBJ1-2, is GAGVSQSPSNKVTEKGKDVELRCDPISGHTALYWYRQSLGQGLEFLIYFQGNSAPDKSGLPSDRFSAERTGGSVSTLTIQRTQQEDSAVYLCASSLYGYTFGSGTRLTVV.

This clonotype was observed at least ten times. The chain employs TRBV19 and TRBJ1-2; tentatively, D is TRBD1 (5 bases). V lost 5 bases and J 3 bases, leaving 10 bases between the germline ends. The CDR3 is 13 residues long. Germline values: CDR1 LNHDA, CDR2 SQIVND (reference sequence). For the CDR3, the DNA is TGTGCCAGTAGTTTACAGGAGCACTATGGCTACACCTTC. Protein: CASSLQEHYGYTF.

The chain joins TRBV7-9 to TRBJ1-1; maybe TRBD1 (5 bases). This CDR3 region has 14 residues. CDR1 is SEHNR and CDR2 is FQNEAQ in the germline V gene (reference sequence). The V end was cut by 8 bases, the J end by 0 bases, with 13 bases between. DNA of the CDR3: TGTGCCAGCTCAAACCAGGGAGTGAACACTGAAGCTTTCTTT. Protein product: CASSNQGVNTEAFF.

This chain connects TRBV7-2 to TRBJ2-1, with unresolved D. CDR1 and CDR2 from the germline V gene are SGHTA and FQGNSA. Trimming stripped 4 bases from V and 10 bases from J, with 11 bases between. The CDR3 loop spans 12 amino acids. The CDR3 here is CASSSLTYEQFF. The CDR3 coding sequence is TGTGCCAGCAGCTCACTAACCTACGAGCAGTTCTTC.

Concerning this clonotype itself: A read error may produce the germline difference seen at one junction end. DNA of the CDR3: TGTGCCACCAGCAGAGACGCCACAGGCCGGAATTTT. Residues: CATSRDATGRNF. The chain links TRBV15 to TRBJ2-3; a possible D gene is TRBD1 (5 bases). The length of the CDR3 is 12 residues. Germline CDR1 and CDR2: LNHNV and YYDKDF (reference sequence).

This clonotype was observed many times. This chain links TRBV5-8 with TRBJ1-1; perhaps TRBD1 as D (5 bases). V lost 3 bases to trimming and J lost 5 bases, with 11 bases between them. The CDR3 loop spans 13 amino acids. From germline, CDR1 is SGHTS and CDR2 YDEGEE. The CDR3 DNA follows: TGTGCCAGCAGCTCTGGCAGGGAGACTGAAGCTTTCTTT. Residues: CASSSGRETEAFF.

This clonotype was counted many times. V usage is TRBV5-5 and J usage is TRBJ2-5; TRBD2 might be the D (6 bases). The CDR3 runs to 14 residues. V was cut by 3 bases and J by 1 base, with 10 bases left in between. CDR1 is SGHKS, CDR2 YYEKEE, per germline (reference sequence). The CDR3: CASSYVAVQETQYF. As DNA, the CDR3 is TGTGCCAGCAGCTATGTAGCGGTCCAAGAGACCCAGTACTTC.

This chain uses TRBV9 with TRBJ1-2, with a weak D call TRBD1 (6 bases). The germline V and J ends were trimmed by 6 bases and 6 bases, with 6 bases remaining between them. Germline loops: CDR1 SGDLS, CDR2 YYNGEE. The CDR3 spans 10 residues. The CDR3 nucleotides read TGTGCCAGCAAGGGGGATGGCTACACCTTC. It specifies CASKGDGYTF.

This chain connects TRBV20-1 to TRBJ1-1; D is ambiguous. In germline, CDR1 is DFQATT, CDR2 SNEGSKA (reference sequence). Trimming left V 0 bases short and J 5 bases short, with 10 bases between. This CDR3 comprises 13 residues. For the CDR3, the DNA is TGCAGTGCTAGAGAGGGGATGGTAACTGAAGCTTTCTTT. As protein: CSAREGMVTEAFF.

This clonotype was observed at least ten times. This chain connects TRBV6-5 to TRBJ2-5; D unresolved. Germline V gene sequence: CDR1 MNHEY, CDR2 SVGAGI. The CDR3 spans 16 residues. The V end lost 2 bases, the J end lost 2 bases, and 15 bases lay between the germline ends. CDR3 bases: TGTGCCAGCAGTTACGCTCCCAGCGCCGGTCAAGAGACCCAGTACTTC. Residues: CASSYAPSAGQETQYF.

This sequence joins TRBV24-1 and TRBJ2-1; no firm D call. V was cut by 2 bases and J by 9 bases, with 13 bases left in between. Germline-derived CDR1 and CDR2 are KGHDR and SFDVKD. The CDR3 is made up of 14 amino acids. The CDR3 DNA reads TGTGCCACCAGTGATTGGAGCAGTCCCTCTGAGCAGTTCTTC. Translating it yields CATSDWSSPSEQFF.

Comment on this clonotype: The conserved closing phenylalanine or tryptophan is absent in this CDR3, likely reflecting a read error. The DNA is left out, because the CDR3 cannot be placed on it with certainty; the CDR3 is given as TCRdb lists it. The J gene is TRBJ1-1, the V gene TRBV3-1. Germline V gene data show CDR1 as LGHDT and CDR2 as YNNKEL (reference sequence). The CDR3 extends over 10 residues, inclusive of both ends. CDR3 in amino acids: CASSQWLGER.